This passage covers 6 T cell receptor beta chains from one sample sequenced in a study of blood T cell repertoires in COVID-19. TCRdb keeps only in-frame clones here, not all; method: immunoSEQ multiplex PCR. The table has hundreds of thousands of clones, around 87% seen once; the top ten hold around 4.4%. The sample taken for sequencing was PBMCs or T cells enriched from blood (not recorded which). The receptors originated from a woman between 18 and 29 years old with acute COVID-19.

This clone came up once. The rearrangement joins TRBV11-3 to TRBJ2-7, with 8 bases that match TRBD1. The germline V gene encodes CDR1 SGHNT and CDR2 YENEEA. CDR3 length: 14 amino acids. J was trimmed by 5 bases and V by 8 bases; bases with no gene match: 11. CDR3 in amino acids: CASRTRQGSNEQYF. The CDR3 DNA reads as TGTGCCAGCCGCACGCGACAGGGGTCAAACGAGCAGTACTTC. The variable domain in full, with the rest retrieved from reference TRBV11-3 and TRBJ2-7, is EAGVVQSPRYKIIEKKQPVAFWCNPISGHNTLYWYLQNLGQGPELLIRYENEEAVDDSQLPKDRFSAERLKGVDSTLKIQPAELGDSAVYLCASRTRQGSNEQYFGPGTRLTVT.

The chain has TRBV7-3 and TRBJ2-7; D might be TRBD2 (7 bases). Germline V gene sequence: CDR1 SGHTA, CDR2 FQGTGA. The CDR3 is 17 amino acids. Trimming removed 2 bases at V and 7 bases at J, with 24 bases between. The CDR3, as DNA: TGTGCCAGCAGCTTAGTCCCCCCGGGCGGGGGCGCTGGAGAGCAGTACTTC. This encodes CASSLVPPGGGAGEQYF.

The V gene is TRBV5-1, the J gene TRBJ2-7; 9 bases fit TRBD1. J lost 5 bases, V lost 5 bases, and 5 bases had no gene match. The germline V gene encodes CDR1 SGHRS and CDR2 YFSETQ. The CDR3 consists of 13 residues. The CDR3 coding sequence is TGCGCCAGCAGTCACCACAGGGGGCACGAGCAGTACTTC. Its protein is CASSHHRGHEQYF.

The chain uses TRBV19 and TRBJ2-7, with TRBD2 matching over 12 bases. This CDR3 has 15 amino acids. Germline CDR1 and CDR2: LNHDA and SQIVND (reference sequence). Losses at the gene ends were 4 bases for V and 0 bases for J; bases not matched to a gene: 1. The chain's CDR3 is CASSTGLAGSYEQYF. CDR3 in DNA: TGTGCCAGTAGTACGGGACTAGCGGGCTCCTACGAGCAGTACTTC.

The V gene is TRBV29-1, the J gene TRBJ2-3, with D perhaps matching TRBD2 (5 bases). Per the germline V gene, CDR1 is SQVTM and CDR2 is ANQGSEA. This CDR3 region has 13 residues. V was shortened by 5 bases and J by 2 bases, with 11 bases between the two germline ends. The CDR3 reads CSVRGRDTDTQYF. The CDR3 coding sequence is TGCAGCGTTCGTGGGAGAGACACAGATACGCAGTATTTT.

V gene TRBV2 combines with J gene TRBJ1-5; D unresolved. The CDR3 is 14 amino acids. V shed 4 bases and J shed 0 bases, with 7 bases lying between them. Germline CDR1 reads SNHLY; CDR2 reads FYNNEI. CDR3 region: CASSVQHSNQPQHF. The CDR3 nucleotides are TGTGCCAGCAGTGTACAGCATAGCAATCAGCCCCAGCATTTT.